The 20 T cell receptor beta chains below were found in one sample sequenced in a study of yellow fever vaccine responses in identical twins. TCRdb reprocessed the RT-PCR reads via MiXCR and lists one record per CDR3 protein. The sample consists of approximately 20,000 distinct CDR3 sequences, approximately 68% of them appearing once. The specimen comprised T cells from blood (PBMCs), unsorted or a sorted subset (not recorded which), sampled before or after yellow fever vaccination (not recorded which). These receptors were collected from a woman younger than 35 who received the yellow fever vaccine.

This clonotype was detected only a few times. J is TRBJ1-1 and V is TRBV11-3; D uncertain. This CDR3 is built from 16 residues. Deletions cut 6 bases from V and 6 bases from J, with 23 bases between. CDR1 is SGHNT, CDR2 YENEEA, per germline. The CDR3 spells CASSFPRARDFAEAFF. The CDR3 bases are TGTGCCAGCAGTTTCCCCCGAGCCAGAGACTTTGCTGAAGCTTTCTTT.

This clonotype was found a few times. The CDR3 bases are TGTGCCAGCAGCTTCTCGGCTAGCGGGTGGGATGAGCAGTTCTTC. Encoded protein: CASSFSASGWDEQFF. V is TRBV11-3 and J is TRBJ2-1, with 8 positions matching TRBD2. J gave up 8 bases and V 3 bases, and 9 bases lay outside the gene matches. CDR1 and CDR2 from the germline V gene are SGHNT and YENEEA. This CDR3 has 15 residues.

V and J are TRBV29-1 and TRBJ2-1; D is perhaps TRBD1 (6 bases). Germline-derived CDR1 and CDR2 are SQVTM and ANQGSEA. V dropped 3 bases and J dropped 0 bases, with 12 bases sitting between them. This CDR3 spans 15 amino acids. The CDR3 coding sequence is TGCAGCGTTGACCCCGGGACAACCTCCTACAATGAGCAGTTCTTC. The encoded protein is CSVDPGTTSYNEQFF.

The chain employs TRBV6-1 and TRBJ2-3, with 9 positions matching TRBD1. V shed 4 bases, J shed 1 base, and the junction held 0 bases outside the gene matches. This CDR3 has 14 residues. Germline V CDR1 and CDR2: MNHNS, SASEGT. The CDR3 bases are TGTGCCAGCAGTGGGACAGGGGGCACAGATACGCAGTATTTT. It yields the protein CASSGTGGTDTQYF.

The chain employs TRBV2 and TRBJ2-2, with 9 bases fitting TRBD1. Germline CDR1 reads SNHLY; CDR2 reads FYNNEI. CDR3 size: 14 residues. V was pared by 6 bases and J by 5 bases, with 4 bases of the junction left unmatched. DNA of the CDR3: TGTGCCAGCAGCGGACAGGGGTCGACCGGGGAGCTGTTTTTT. Its protein is CASSGQGSTGELFF.

The chain joins TRBV29-1 to TRBJ2-1; 8 positions match TRBD1. J was trimmed by 8 bases and V by 1 base; bases with no gene match: 7. The germline gives CDR1 SQVTM, CDR2 ANQGSEA. The CDR3 covers 14 residues. DNA of the CDR3: TGCAGCGTTGAAGCCCGGACAGGGCGGGATGAGCAGTTCTTC. It encodes CSVEARTGRDEQFF.

This chain links TRBV28 with TRBJ2-3; perhaps TRBD2 as D (6 bases). Per the germline V gene, CDR1 is MDHEN and CDR2 is SYDVKM. V lost 9 bases and J 4 bases, leaving 11 bases between the germline ends. The length of the CDR3 is 12 residues. The CDR3 region has the DNA TGTGCCAGTTGGAGGGCCCCAGATACGCAGTATTTT. Amino acid sequence: CASWRAPDTQYF.

The CDR3 DNA reads as TGCGCCAGCAGCCAGCCCGGTACGTCCTACACTGAAGCTTTCTTT. It translates to CASSQPGTSYTEAFF. The genes are TRBV4-1 and TRBJ1-1; D is unresolved. CDR1 and CDR2 from the germline V gene are MGHRA and YSYEKL. The CDR3 sequence is 15 residues long. V gave up 3 bases and J gave up 3 bases, with 14 bases separating them.

The chain carries TRBV2 and TRBJ2-7; no firm D call. This CDR3 spans 15 amino acids. V lost 3 bases, J lost 6 bases, and 18 bases lay in between. CDR1 and CDR2 from the germline V gene are SNHLY and FYNNEI. CDR3 bases: TGTGCCAGCAGTGATCGGTCTAATTTTAACTCCGAGCAGTACGTC. Protein sequence: CASSDRSNFNSEQYV.

The chain recombines TRBV11-1 with TRBJ1-2; maybe TRBD1 (6 bases). In germline, CDR1 is SGHAT, CDR2 FQDESV (reference sequence). The CDR3 extends over 14 amino acids. V was pared by 6 bases and J by 3 bases, with 14 bases between. The CDR3 region is CASSQQGAHYGYTF. The CDR3 region has the DNA TGTGCCAGCAGTCAACAGGGTGCGCACTATGGCTACACCTTC.

The rearrangement links TRBV4-1 to TRBJ2-1; maybe TRBD2 (5 bases). CDR1 and CDR2 (germline): MGHRA, YSYEKL. V was trimmed by 4 bases and J by 3 bases, leaving 7 bases between them. The CDR3 totals 13 residues. CDR3 nucleotides: TGCGCCAGCAGCCGGACTTACTACAATGAGCAGTTCTTC. This translates into CASSRTYYNEQFF.

This sequence joins TRBV7-6 and TRBJ2-1; D gene unclear. The V gene lost 5 bases and the J gene lost 4 bases, with 12 bases spanning the gap. The CDR3 is 14 residues long. CDR1 SGHVS and CDR2 FNYEAQ come from the germline V gene. CDR3 loop: CASSPTPKYNEQFF. CDR3 bases: TGTGCCAGCAGCCCGACTCCCAAATACAATGAGCAGTTCTTC. The full variable domain, its missing parts supplied by reference TRBV7-6 and TRBJ2-1, is GAGVSQSPRYKVTKRGQDVALRCDPISGHVSLYWYRQALGQGPEFLTYFNYEAQQDKSGLPNDRFSAERPEGSISTLTIQRTEQRDSAMYRCASSPTPKYNEQFFGPGTRLTVL.

This chain links TRBV4-1 with TRBJ2-1; no definite D call. The germline gives CDR1 MGHRA, CDR2 YSYEKL. The CDR3 sequence is 13 residues long. V was cut by 0 bases and J by 10 bases, with 10 bases left in between. The CDR3 here is CASSQERPQEQFF. CDR3 in DNA: TGCGCCAGCAGCCAAGAGCGGCCTCAAGAGCAGTTCTTC.

The V call is TRBV6-5, the J call TRBJ2-3; a weak D match, TRBD2 (6 bases). Germline assignment: CDR1 MNHEY and CDR2 SVGAGI. Trimming shortened V by 6 bases and J by 8 bases, and 9 bases separated the two germline ends. The CDR3 runs to 11 residues. This chain's CDR3 is CASRASATQYF. DNA for the CDR3: TGTGCCAGCAGGGCTAGCGCTACGCAGTATTTT.

This sequence joins TRBV12-3 or TRBV12-4 and TRBJ2-2; D is possibly TRBD1 (6 bases). The CDR3 covers 15 residues. Trimming cost V 2 bases and J 2 bases, with 9 bases left between them. In DNA, the CDR3 is TGTGCCAGCAGTTTACAGGGGTTAAACACCGGGGAGCTGTTTTTT. This gives the protein CASSLQGLNTGELFF.

The chain uses TRBV27 and TRBJ1-2; weak D call: TRBD1 (5 bases). The CDR3 runs to 15 residues. V dropped 2 bases and J dropped 0 bases, with 10 bases sitting between them. Germline V gene lookup returns CDR1 MNHEY and CDR2 SMNVEV (reference sequence). The CDR3 spells CASSLKAGTNYGYTF. CDR3 DNA sequence: TGTGCCAGCAGTTTAAAGGCAGGGACTAACTATGGCTACACCTTC.

This sequence joins TRBV18 and TRBJ1-1, with D hard to call. Looked up from germline, CDR1 is KGHSH and CDR2 is LQKENI. The CDR3 has 15 residues. Trimming removed 3 bases at V and 0 bases at J, with 11 bases between. This CDR3 reads CASSPTWLMNTEAFF. CDR3 DNA sequence: TGTGCCAGCTCACCCACTTGGCTCATGAACACTGAAGCTTTCTTT.

This chain links TRBV29-1 with TRBJ1-2; 9 bases are a match to TRBD1. Germline CDR1 and CDR2: SQVTM and ANQGSEA. CDR3 length: 19 residues. After removal of 4 bases from V and 3 bases from J, the junction contained 21 bases not matched to a gene. The CDR3 nucleotides are TGCAGCGTTGTAAGCTGGGAACGGGACAGGGAGATAGTGGACTATGGCTACACCTTC. This encodes CSVVSWERDREIVDYGYTF.

This clonotype has more than one count but fewer than ten. Compared with germline, one end of the junction differs, possibly owing to a read error. The chain uses TRBV28 and TRBJ2-1, with D hard to call. The CDR3 is made up of 14 amino acids. Per germline, CDR1 MDHEN and CDR2 SYDVKM. The CDR3 bases are TGTGCCAGCAGTTTGACGGACGGTGCCGATGAACAGTTCTTC. Translating it yields CASSLTDGADEQFF.

The V and J genes are TRBV12-3 or TRBV12-4 and TRBJ2-1; D tentatively reads TRBD1 or TRBD2 (6 bases each). The V end lost 4 bases, the J end lost 1 base, and 17 bases lay between the germline ends. This CDR3 contains 17 residues. This CDR3 is CASSSVGGITSYNEQFF. CDR3 nucleotide sequence: TGTGCCAGCAGTTCGGTAGGGGGGATAACGTCCTACAATGAGCAGTTCTTC.